The 31 T cell receptor beta chains in this list originate from one sample, sequenced in a study of early T cells in non-severe SARS-CoV-2 infection. TCRdb called the 5' RACE reads again in MiXCR, with one record for every CDR3 protein. This table holds tens of thousands of distinct CDR3 sequences, around 3.6% found once. Sequencing was carried out using whole blood. The source of these receptors is an adult who was a healthcare worker with PCR-confirmed SARS-CoV-2 infection or an uninfected control (not recorded which).

This clonotype was seen at least ten times. CDR3 DNA sequence: TGTGCCAGCAGTTACGGCATTACAGGGAACACCGGGGAGCTGTTTTTT. It is translated as CASSYGITGNTGELFF. V and J are TRBV6-6 and TRBJ2-2; D is perhaps TRBD1 (5 bases). The CDR3 length is 16 residues. Per the germline V gene, CDR1 is MNHNY and CDR2 is SVGAGI (reference sequence). Trimming cost V 2 bases and J 1 base, with 11 bases left between them.

This clonotype was recorded at least ten times. The chain links TRBV6-2 or TRBV6-3 to TRBJ2-1; D unresolved. Deletions cut 4 bases from V and 9 bases from J, with 13 bases between. CDR1 is MNHEY and CDR2 is SVGEGT in the germline V gene. The CDR3 loop spans 13 amino acids. Here the CDR3 reads CASSSSNPPEQFF. The CDR3 DNA is TGTGCCAGCAGTTCCTCGAACCCCCCTGAGCAGTTCTTC.

This clonotype was observed many times. This chain links TRBV27 with TRBJ2-6; 8 nucleotides line up with TRBD1. Germline V gene sequence: CDR1 MNHEY, CDR2 SMNVEV (reference sequence). This CDR3 contains 16 residues. Germline trimming cut 5 bases from V and 1 base from J; bases unmatched to any gene: 4. The CDR3 sequence is CASSRNRGSGANVLTF. In nucleotides, the CDR3 is TGTGCCAGCAGTCGGAACAGGGGGTCTGGGGCCAACGTCCTGACTTTC.

The rearrangement joins TRBV27 to TRBJ2-7, with TRBD1 matching 8 bases. The CDR3 loop spans 14 amino acids. The V gene end was trimmed by 4 bases and the J gene end by 2 bases; junction bases not matched to a gene: 4. Germline CDR1 and CDR2: MNHEY and SMNVEV (reference sequence). The CDR3 here is CASSSPGGPYEQYF. In DNA, the CDR3 is TGTGCCAGCAGTTCACCAGGGGGCCCCTACGAGCAGTACTTC.

This clonotype has ten or more counts. V and J are TRBV30 and TRBJ2-5; either TRBD1 or TRBD2 may supply D (5 bases each). The V end was cut by 3 bases, the J end by 1 base, with 12 bases between. CDR3 length: 14 amino acids. The germline V gene encodes CDR1 GTSNPN and CDR2 SVGIG (reference sequence). This chain's CDR3 is CAWRERGAQETQYF. The CDR3 nucleotides read TGTGCCTGGAGGGAGAGGGGAGCCCAAGAGACCCAGTACTTC.

This clonotype was found many times. The genes are TRBV11-3 and TRBJ2-4, with D possibly TRBD1 on 6 matching bases. V shed 5 bases and J shed 3 bases, with 23 bases lying between them. Germline assignment: CDR1 SGHNT and CDR2 YENEEA. CDR3 length: 18 residues. This CDR3 reads CASSRTEWGLEGKNIQYF. CDR3 coding DNA: TGTGCCAGCAGCAGAACAGAATGGGGGCTGGAAGGCAAAAACATTCAGTACTTC.

The table lists this clonotype with a few counts. The chain joins TRBV19 to TRBJ2-3; no firm D call. Between the trimmed V and J ends, which lost 7 bases and 1 base, there was a span of 12 bases. The CDR3 contains 14 residues. CDR1 is LNHDA, CDR2 SQIVND, per germline (reference sequence). CDR3 DNA: TGTGCCAGTAATGACGGAATTGGCACAGATACGCAGTATTTT. It codes for CASNDGIGTDTQYF.

This clonotype was found a few times. CDR3 loop: CASSEGEGWQETQYF. CDR3 sequence (DNA): TGTGCCAGCAGTGAAGGGGAGGGGTGGCAAGAGACCCAGTACTTC. The chain is built from TRBV6-1 and TRBJ2-5; 7 nucleotides agree with TRBD2. Germline CDR1 reads MNHNS; CDR2 reads SASEGT. The length of the CDR3 is 15 residues. Germline trimming cut 1 base from V and 2 bases from J; bases unmatched to any gene: 4.

This clonotype was found a few times. J is TRBJ2-3 and V is TRBV7-8; TRBD2 matches at 8 bases. After removal of 1 base from V and 2 bases from J, the junction contained 5 bases not matched to a gene. This CDR3 has 16 amino acids. Per the germline V gene, CDR1 is SGHVS and CDR2 is FQNEAQ. The DNA of the CDR3 is TGTGCCAGCAGCTTAGAAGCGGGAGTTGCCACAGATACGCAGTATTTT. It translates to CASSLEAGVATDTQYF.

This clonotype was observed many times. The gene calls are TRBV7-9 and TRBJ2-3; maybe TRBD1 (6 bases). Trimming shortened V by 4 bases and J by 5 bases, and 19 bases separated the two germline ends. The CDR3 covers 16 residues. Germline V gene lookup returns CDR1 SEHNR and CDR2 FQNEAQ (reference sequence). CDR3 nucleotide sequence: TGTGCCAGCAGCTCCGGACAGCCTAACCGTGGAGATACGCAGTATTTT. Amino acids: CASSSGQPNRGDTQYF.

This clonotype was picked up a small number of times. The chain has TRBV7-9 and TRBJ2-2; weak D call: TRBD1 (5 bases). V dropped 11 bases and J dropped 4 bases, with 17 bases sitting between them. This CDR3 contains 14 residues. CDR1 and CDR2 (germline): SEHNR, FQNEAQ (reference sequence). The CDR3 coding sequence is TGTGCCTCCCCCGAACTAAGGGGCACCGGGGAGCTGTTTTTT. Translating it yields CASPELRGTGELFF.

In its sample, this clonotype was seen a few times. The chain couples TRBV7-3 to TRBJ2-1; tentative D call: TRBD1 (6 bases). There are 13 residues in the CDR3. The V and J ends lost 4 bases and 10 bases respectively, with 14 bases between them. Germline CDR1 reads SGHTA; CDR2 reads FQGTGA. CDR3 bases: TGTGCCAGCAGCTCCCTGGACAGTCCCGAGCAGTTCTTC. It encodes CASSSLDSPEQFF.

Notes on this clonotype: A clone one base away is much larger, so this may be a read error. The CDR3 spells CATTSRENTEVFF. The CDR3 region has the DNA TGTGCCACCACGTCGCGGGAGAACACTGAAGTTTTCTTT. The chain links TRBV19 to TRBJ1-1; D is unresolved. From germline, CDR1 is LNHDA and CDR2 SQIVND (reference sequence). This CDR3 spans 13 amino acids.

This clonotype was recorded many times. The J gene is TRBJ1-1, the V gene TRBV6-5, with 7 bases identical to TRBD1. The CDR3 totals 15 residues. After removal of 5 bases from V and 0 bases from J, the junction contained 6 bases not matched to a gene. CDR1 is MNHEY and CDR2 is SVGAGI in the germline V gene. CDR3 in DNA: TGTGCCAGCAGTGGATCCGGGACAGTGAACACTGAAGCTTTCTTT. This gives the protein CASSGSGTVNTEAFF.

Ten or more counts support this clonotype. V usage is TRBV5-1 and J usage is TRBJ1-2, with D unclear. The V and J ends lost 0 bases and 8 bases respectively, with 11 bases between them. CDR3 length: 13 residues. In germline, CDR1 is SGHRS, CDR2 YFSETQ. In DNA form, the CDR3 reads TGCGCCAGCAGCTTGGAGGGTCCTCTGGGCTACACCTTC. Translated, it gives CASSLEGPLGYTF.

The rearrangement joins TRBV29-1 to TRBJ2-1; no reliable D call. The germline CDR1 and CDR2 sequences are SQVTM and ANQGSEA. The CDR3 spans 15 residues. V was shortened by 4 bases and J by 0 bases, with 13 bases between the two germline ends. The CDR3 DNA reads as TGCAGCGTTGTATTAGGCACCTCCTCCTACAATGAGCAGTTCTTC. Translated: CSVVLGTSSYNEQFF.

This clonotype was counted many times. The chain has TRBV20-1 and TRBJ1-1, with a possible D match to TRBD1 (5 bases). V lost 3 bases to trimming and J lost 5 bases, with 13 bases between them. The CDR3 is 13 amino acids. Germline CDR1 reads DFQATT; CDR2 reads SNEGSKA (reference sequence). The CDR3 DNA reads as TGCAGTGCTAGCCCCGGGGCTGGGACTGAAGCTTTCTTT. This sequence encodes CSASPGAGTEAFF.

The V and J genes are TRBV20-1 and TRBJ2-1, with D tentatively TRBD2 (5 bases). This CDR3 contains 12 residues. The germline V gene has CDR1 DFQATT and CDR2 SNEGSKA (reference sequence). The CDR3 DNA sequence: TGCGGCCTGGGAGTCCCTAGGGTTGAGCAGTTCTTC. It yields the protein CGLGVPRVEQFF.

This clonotype was seen at least ten times. V and J are TRBV14 and TRBJ2-5; 10 bases line up with TRBD1. In germline, CDR1 is SGHDN, CDR2 FVKESK. The CDR3 is 15 residues long. Trimming removed 2 bases from V and 3 bases from J; junction bases left unmatched: 3. CDR3 coding DNA: TGTGCCAGCAGCCAATGGGACAGGGGAAAAGAGACCCAGTACTTC. Amino acids: CASSQWDRGKETQYF. The whole variable domain, remainder taken from reference TRBV14 and TRBJ2-5, is EAGVTQFPSHSVIEKGQTVTLRCDPISGHDNLYWYRRVMGKEIKFLLHFVKESKQDESGMPNNRFLAERTGGTYSTLKVQPAELEDSGVYFCASSQWDRGKETQYFGPGTRLLVL.

This clonotype was found many times. The gene calls are TRBV3-1 and TRBJ1-5, with D possibly being TRBD1 (5 bases). The length of the CDR3 is 14 residues. The germline V gene encodes CDR1 LGHDT and CDR2 YNNKEL (reference sequence). V was trimmed by 5 bases and J by 5 bases, leaving 13 bases between them. The CDR3 bases are TGTGCCAGCAGCACCAGTCCCAGGGATCAGCCCCAGCATTTT. It specifies CASSTSPRDQPQHF.

There are many counts of this clonotype. This chain uses TRBV7-3 with TRBJ2-3; 8 nucleotides agree with TRBD2. V trimming: 5 bases; J trimming: 3 bases; junction bases outside the gene matches: 16. This CDR3 spans 18 amino acids. CDR1 and CDR2 (germline): SGHTA, FQGTGA. CDR3 sequence: CASSKTSGGSSLTDTQYF. In DNA, the CDR3 is TGTGCCAGCAGCAAGACGAGCGGGGGTTCGAGTCTGACAGATACGCAGTATTTT. Full variable domain (outside the CDR3, taken from reference TRBV7-3 and TRBJ2-3): GAGVSQTPSNKVTEKGKYVELRCDPISGHTALYWYRQSLGQGPEFLIYFQGTGAADDSGLPNDRFFAVRPEGSVSTLKIQRTERGDSAVYLCASSKTSGGSSLTDTQYFGPGTRLTVL.

Ten or more counts support this clonotype. This sequence joins TRBV12-5 and TRBJ1-2; D might be TRBD1 (6 bases). The CDR3 sequence is 18 residues long. The germline CDR1 and CDR2 sequences are LGHNT and FRNRAP. The germline V and J ends were trimmed by 4 bases and 4 bases, with 25 bases remaining between them. CDR3 protein: CASGSVPGGGKRGYGYTF. CDR3 nucleotides: TGTGCTAGTGGTTCGGTGCCGGGGGGCGGCAAAAGGGGCTATGGCTACACCTTC.

This clonotype was seen repeatedly, ten times or more. This chain connects TRBV19 to TRBJ2-6, with D possibly TRBD1 on 5 matching bases. The germline V and J ends were trimmed by 6 bases and 0 bases, with 15 bases remaining between them. This CDR3 has 17 residues. Germline V gives CDR1 LNHDA, CDR2 SQIVND (reference sequence). The CDR3 DNA reads as TGTGCCAGTAGGCCTTGGGGCGGCTACTCTGGGGCCAACGTCCTGACTTTC. Protein product: CASRPWGGYSGANVLTF.

This clonotype was recorded many times. The rearrangement joins TRBV10-3 to TRBJ1-5; TRBD1 aligns across 7 bases. Germline V gene lookup returns CDR1 ENHRY and CDR2 SYGVKD. V gave up 4 bases and J gave up 4 bases; unmatched junction bases: 1. The length of the CDR3 is 13 residues. CDR3 coding DNA: TGTGCCATCAGTGGGACAGGAAATCAGCCCCAGCATTTT. Its translation: CAISGTGNQPQHF.

This clonotype was picked up many times. V usage is TRBV7-9 and J usage is TRBJ1-1; D is possibly TRBD1 (5 bases). Germline CDR1 SEHNR, CDR2 FQNEAQ (reference sequence). CDR3 length: 14 amino acids. V dropped 0 bases and J dropped 5 bases, with 10 bases sitting between them. The CDR3 here is CASSLAHGGTEAFF. As DNA, the CDR3 is TGTGCCAGCAGCTTAGCGCACGGGGGGACTGAAGCTTTCTTT.

The table lists this clonotype with many counts. The V call is TRBV12-5, the J call TRBJ1-6; unclear D gene. Trimming took 4 bases from V and 12 from J, leaving 10 bases between them. The germline V gene encodes CDR1 LGHNT and CDR2 FRNRAP. The CDR3 sequence is 12 residues long. The CDR3 here is CASGSSQQPLHF. CDR3 DNA sequence: TGTGCTAGTGGTTCCTCTCAGCAACCCCTCCACTTT.

This clonotype was recorded many times. The genes are TRBV29-1 and TRBJ2-3; D might be TRBD1 (6 bases). Germline V gene lookup returns CDR1 SQVTM and CDR2 ANQGSEA. V lost 6 bases to trimming and J lost 3 bases, with 16 bases between them. The CDR3 runs 14 residues. The CDR3 DNA reads TGCAGCGTGGTACAGGGTCATATTACAGATACGCAGTATTTT. This gives the protein CSVVQGHITDTQYF.

This clonotype was counted at least ten times. CDR3 DNA sequence: TGTGCCAGCAGCCGACAGGGCGGCGCAGATACGCAGTATTTT. Protein product: CASSRQGGADTQYF. The chain combines TRBV7-3 with TRBJ2-3; 7 nucleotides line up with TRBD1. Germline-derived CDR1 and CDR2 are SGHTA and FQGTGA. The CDR3 is 14 residues long. Unmatched junction bases numbered 6, after V lost 5 bases and J lost 4 bases.

This clonotype has at least ten counts. The rearrangement joins TRBV29-1 to TRBJ2-3; D ambiguous. Germline V gene lookup returns CDR1 SQVTM and CDR2 ANQGSEA. The CDR3 is 12 residues long. Between the trimmed V and J ends, which lost 4 bases and 6 bases, there was a span of 11 bases. The CDR3 is CSVVGTLDTQYF. The CDR3 DNA is TGCAGCGTTGTGGGCACTCTGGATACGCAGTATTTT.

This clonotype showed up many times. The chain joins TRBV6-5 to TRBJ1-6; 9 nucleotides agree with TRBD1. Germline V gene lookup returns CDR1 MNHEY and CDR2 SVGAGI. V was clipped by 4 bases and J by 7 bases; unmatched bases: 8. The CDR3 has 16 amino acids. The CDR3 nucleotides are TGTGCCAGCAGTTTAAACCGGGACAGGGACAATTCACCCCTCCACTTT. Translated: CASSLNRDRDNSPLHF.

This clonotype was seen at least ten times. This chain joins TRBV7-9 and TRBJ2-7, with D uncertain. The CDR3 is 11 amino acids. The germline V gene encodes CDR1 SEHNR and CDR2 FQNEAQ (reference sequence). V lost 5 bases and J 3 bases, leaving 5 bases between the germline ends. Written as DNA, the CDR3 is TGTGCCAGCAGCCCGTTCTACGAGCAGTACTTC. Its protein product is CASSPFYEQYF.